Here is one TCR beta chain with its context. Germline loops: CDR1 SGHDT, CDR2 YYEEEE. The V segment lost 0 bases and the J segment 9 bases; nucleotides outside the gene matches: 11. CDR3 length: 16 amino acids. These data belong to a study of blood T cell repertoires in COVID-19. For the study at large: COVID-19 samples from acute and convalescent phases originated in the United States, Italy and Spain. PBMCs, B-cell-depleted T cells, or T cells were the source of the cDNA or gDNA that made up the material.

Here immunoSEQ multiplex PCR was the method, and the copy in TCRdb shows in-frame clones only, minus some. There are 200,000 to 300,000 clones in the sample; roughly four fifths occur only once, and less than 4.5% lies in the top ten. This receptor was obtained from a man aged 45-65 years with acute or convalescent COVID-19. The rearrangement uses TRBV5-6 and TRBJ2-1; 8 nucleotides agree with TRBD2. Sequences were obtained from peripheral blood. Here the CDR3 reads CASSLEARGAGSEQFF. As DNA, the CDR3 is TGTGCCAGCAGCTTGGAGGCGCGGGGGGCGGGAAGTGAGCAGTTCTTC.